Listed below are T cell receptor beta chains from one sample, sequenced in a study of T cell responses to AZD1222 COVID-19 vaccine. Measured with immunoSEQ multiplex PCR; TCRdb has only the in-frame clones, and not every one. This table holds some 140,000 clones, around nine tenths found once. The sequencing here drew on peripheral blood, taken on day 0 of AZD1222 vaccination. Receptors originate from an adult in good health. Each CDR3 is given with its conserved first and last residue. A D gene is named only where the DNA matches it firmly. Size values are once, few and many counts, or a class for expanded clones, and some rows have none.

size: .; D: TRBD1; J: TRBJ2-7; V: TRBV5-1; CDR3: CASSYKTGTGSYEQYF; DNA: TGCGCCAGCAGCTATAAAACCGGGACAGGGTCCTACGAGCAGTACTTC
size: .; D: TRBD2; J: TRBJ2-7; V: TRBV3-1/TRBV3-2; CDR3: CASSGLAGAYEQYF; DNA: TGTGCCAGCAGCGGACTAGCGGGCGCGTACGAGCAGTACTTC
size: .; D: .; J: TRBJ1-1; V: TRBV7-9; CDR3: CASSLTGNTEAFF; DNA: TGTGCCAGCAGCTTGACAGGAAACACTGAAGCTTTCTTT
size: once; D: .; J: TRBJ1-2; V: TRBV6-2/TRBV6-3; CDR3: CASSYYGDGYTF; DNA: TGTGCCAGCAGTTACTATGGGGATGGCTACACCTTC
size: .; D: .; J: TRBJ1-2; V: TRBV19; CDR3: CASRPRGGSYGYTF; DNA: TGTGCCAGTAGGCCCCGAGGCGGTTCCTATGGCTACACCTTC
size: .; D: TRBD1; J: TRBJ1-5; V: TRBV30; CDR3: CAWTPGQGPPQHF; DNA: TGTGCCTGGACGCCGGGACAGGGTCCGCCCCAGCATTTT
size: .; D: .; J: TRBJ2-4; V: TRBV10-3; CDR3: CAISESGLNGNIQYF; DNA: TGTGCCATCAGTGAGTCCGGACTTAATGGGAACATTCAGTACTTC
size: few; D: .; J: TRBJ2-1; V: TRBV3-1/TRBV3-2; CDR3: CASSTTAYNEQFF; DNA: TGTGCCAGCAGCACGACAGCCTACAATGAGCAGTTCTTC
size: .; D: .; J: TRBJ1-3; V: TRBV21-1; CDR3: CASSTRTGRENTIYF; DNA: TGTGCCAGCAGCACCAGAACGGGCCGAGAAAACACCATATATTTT
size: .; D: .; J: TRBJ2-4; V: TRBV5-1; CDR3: CASSASGLGQNIQYF; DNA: TGCGCCAGCAGCGCCTCGGGCCTGGGTCAAAACATTCAGTACTTC
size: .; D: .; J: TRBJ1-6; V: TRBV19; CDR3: CASSSPGTAERGSPLHF; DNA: TGTGCCAGTAGTTCCCCCGGGACGGCAGAAAGAGGTTCACCCCTCCACTTT
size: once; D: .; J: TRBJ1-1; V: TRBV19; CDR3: CASSVDRKDTEAFF; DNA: TGTGCCAGTAGTGTGGACAGAAAGGACACTGAAGCTTTCTTT
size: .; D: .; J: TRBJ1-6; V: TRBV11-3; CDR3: CASSLRLRGNSYNSPLHF; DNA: TGTGCCAGCAGCTTACGATTGAGGGGAAACTCCTATAATTCACCCCTCCACTTT
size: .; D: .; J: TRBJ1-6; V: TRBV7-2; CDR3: CASSLGGWNSPLHF; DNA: TGTGCCAGCAGCTTGGGAGGGTGGAATTCACCCCTCCACTTT
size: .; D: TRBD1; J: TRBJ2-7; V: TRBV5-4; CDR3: CASSEGTGPYEQYF; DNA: TGTGCCAGCAGCGAGGGGACAGGGCCCTACGAGCAGTACTTC
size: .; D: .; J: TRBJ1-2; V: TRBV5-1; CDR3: CASSLDAANYGYTF; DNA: TGCGCCAGCAGCTTGGATGCGGCAAACTATGGCTACACCTTC